Listed here are 6 T cell receptor beta chains from one sample, sequenced in a study of T cell repertoires in cytomegalovirus infection (dated by TCRdb to 2018 to 2020). For these TCRs, the target antigens are not known. The data were produced on an Illumina HiSeq 1500. The public reads were reprocessed in TCRdb via fastp at Q25 and MiXCR, keeping in-frame beta chains. Rows are combined by CDR3 protein, so each entry shows the most common genes and DNA. The sample records 110,000 or so distinct CDR3 sequences, roughly 31% of which are singletons. Around two fifths of the sample comes from the top ten. The treatment or condition label, read with the paper, signifies: in vitro stimulation with specific CMV peptide epitopes to enrich CMV-specific T cells. Sequenced material: CD8+ T cells from cultured PBMCs, taken from culture after CMV antigen stimulation. The receptors stem from a human donor in good health (CMV status not recorded). Some clones in this sample may be carry-over from other donors' samples.

This clonotype was detected only a few times. The V gene is TRBV6-2 or TRBV6-3, the J gene TRBJ2-1; 10 bases are a match to TRBD1. Trimming removed 2 bases from V and 3 bases from J; junction bases left unmatched: 4. The CDR3 is made up of 16 amino acids. CDR1 MNHEY and CDR2 SVGEGT come from the germline V gene. The CDR3 region has the DNA TGTGCCAGCAGTTACAACCGGGACAGGGGCTACAATGAGCAGTTCTTC. It encodes CASSYNRDRGYNEQFF.

This clonotype was recorded many times. The chain is built from TRBV6-5 and TRBJ1-6; perhaps TRBD1 as D (6 bases). The CDR3 loop spans 15 amino acids. Per the germline V gene, CDR1 is MNHEY and CDR2 is SVGAGI. V lost 8 bases, J lost 4 bases, and 15 bases lay in between. CDR3 sequence: CASAWNQGYNSPLHF. The CDR3 bases are TGTGCCAGCGCCTGGAACCAGGGGTATAATTCACCCCTCCACTTT.

The gene calls are TRBV5-1 and TRBJ2-7; D not certain. This CDR3 region has 13 residues. Trimming shortened V by 2 bases and J by 3 bases, and 9 bases separated the two germline ends. Germline V gives CDR1 SGHRS, CDR2 YFSETQ. The CDR3 sequence: CASSFQGDYEQYF. The CDR3 coding sequence is TGCGCCAGCAGCTTTCAAGGAGACTACGAGCAGTACTTC.

This clonotype was observed at least ten times. J is TRBJ1-3 and V is TRBV11-2; TRBD1 might be the D (5 bases). This CDR3 is built from 14 residues. V was clipped by 4 bases and J by 2 bases, with 9 bases between them. The germline CDR1 and CDR2 sequences are SGHAT and FQNNGV. CDR3 amino acids: CASSSGTPGNTIYF. CDR3 in DNA: TGTGCCAGCAGCTCCGGGACTCCTGGAAACACCATATATTTT. Looking up the rest from reference TRBV11-2 and TRBJ1-3 gives the full variable domain: EAGVAQSPRYKIIEKRQSVAFWCNPISGHATLYWYQQILGQGPKLLIQFQNNGVVDDSQLPKDRFSAERLKGVDSTLKIQPAKLEDSAVYLCASSSGTPGNTIYFGEGSWLTVV.

V and J are TRBV4-1 and TRBJ2-2, with D perhaps TRBD1 or TRBD2 (7 bases each). CDR1 is MGHRA and CDR2 is YSYEKL in the germline V gene. V lost 2 bases to trimming and J lost 4 bases, with 20 bases between them. CDR3 size: 18 residues. CDR3 nucleotides: TGCGCCAGCAGCCAAATGCAGGCAGGGGGGGACTTCACCGGGGAGCTGTTTTTT. Translation gives CASSQMQAGGDFTGELFF.

V is TRBV11-2 and J is TRBJ2-7, with D hard to call. This CDR3 is built from 16 residues. Germline V lookup: CDR1 SGHAT, CDR2 FQNNGV. The V end lost 1 base, the J end lost 5 bases, and 18 bases lay between the germline ends. CDR3 coding DNA: TGTGCCAGCAGCTTAGTCCTCCGTGGTGGAAGCAACGAGCAGTACTTC. It specifies CASSLVLRGGSNEQYF. Full variable domain (rest looked up from reference TRBV11-2 and TRBJ2-7): EAGVAQSPRYKIIEKRQSVAFWCNPISGHATLYWYQQILGQGPKLLIQFQNNGVVDDSQLPKDRFSAERLKGVDSTLKIQPAKLEDSAVYLCASSLVLRGGSNEQYFGPGTRLTVT.